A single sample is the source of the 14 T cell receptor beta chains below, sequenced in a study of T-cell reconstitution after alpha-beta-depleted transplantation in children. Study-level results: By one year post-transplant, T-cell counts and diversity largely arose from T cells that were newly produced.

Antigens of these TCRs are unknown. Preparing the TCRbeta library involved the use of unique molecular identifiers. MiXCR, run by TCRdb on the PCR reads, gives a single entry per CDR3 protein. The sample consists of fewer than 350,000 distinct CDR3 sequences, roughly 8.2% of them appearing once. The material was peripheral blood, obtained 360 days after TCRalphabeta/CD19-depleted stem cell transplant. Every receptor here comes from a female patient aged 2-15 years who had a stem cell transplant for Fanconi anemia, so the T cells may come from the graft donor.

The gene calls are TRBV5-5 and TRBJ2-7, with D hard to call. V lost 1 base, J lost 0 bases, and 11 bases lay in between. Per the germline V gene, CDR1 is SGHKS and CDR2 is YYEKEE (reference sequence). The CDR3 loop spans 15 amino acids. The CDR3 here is CASSLIGVRSYEQYF. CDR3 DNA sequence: TGTGCCAGCAGCTTGATAGGAGTCCGCTCCTACGAGCAGTACTTC. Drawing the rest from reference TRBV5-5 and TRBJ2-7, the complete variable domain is DAGVTQSPTHLIKTRGQQVTLRCSPISGHKSVSWYQQVLGQGPQFIFQYYEKEERGRGNFPDRFSARQFPNYSSELNVNALLLGDSALYLCASSLIGVRSYEQYFGPGTRLTVT.

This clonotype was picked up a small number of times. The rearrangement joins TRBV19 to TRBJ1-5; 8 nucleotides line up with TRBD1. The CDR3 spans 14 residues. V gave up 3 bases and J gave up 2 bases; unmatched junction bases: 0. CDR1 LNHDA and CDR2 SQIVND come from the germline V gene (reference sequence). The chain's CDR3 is CASSMGQGNQPQHF. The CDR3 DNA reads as TGTGCCAGTAGTATGGGACAGGGCAATCAGCCCCAGCATTTT.

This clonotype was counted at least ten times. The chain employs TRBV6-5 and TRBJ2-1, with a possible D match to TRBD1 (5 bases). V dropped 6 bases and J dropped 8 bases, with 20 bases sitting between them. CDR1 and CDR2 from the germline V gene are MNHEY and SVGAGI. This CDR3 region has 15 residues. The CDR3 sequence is CASSLQVVNRHEQFF. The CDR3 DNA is TGTGCCAGCAGCCTACAGGTGGTCAACAGGCATGAGCAGTTCTTC.

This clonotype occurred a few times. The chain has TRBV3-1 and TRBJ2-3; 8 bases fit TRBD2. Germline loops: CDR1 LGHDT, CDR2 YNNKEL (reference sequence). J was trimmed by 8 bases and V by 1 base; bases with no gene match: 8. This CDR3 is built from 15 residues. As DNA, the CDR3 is TGTGCCAGCAGCCAAGTGGCTGGCCGGGGGGGTACGCAGTATTTT. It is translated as CASSQVAGRGGTQYF.

The CDR3 loop reads CASSLGLTLGTDTQYF. Written as DNA, the CDR3 is TGTGCCAGCAGCTTGGGCCTAACCCTCGGCACAGATACGCAGTATTTT. The chain joins TRBV7-2 to TRBJ2-3, with D unresolved. This CDR3 has 16 amino acids. Trimming stripped 3 bases from V and 1 base from J, with 14 bases between. Germline V gene lookup returns CDR1 SGHTA and CDR2 FQGNSA.

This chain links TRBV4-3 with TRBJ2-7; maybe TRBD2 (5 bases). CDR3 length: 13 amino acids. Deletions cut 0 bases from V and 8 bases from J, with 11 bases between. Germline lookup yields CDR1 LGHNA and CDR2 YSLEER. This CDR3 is CASSQDTGKKQYF. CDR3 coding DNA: TGCGCCAGCAGCCAAGATACGGGGAAAAAGCAGTACTTC.

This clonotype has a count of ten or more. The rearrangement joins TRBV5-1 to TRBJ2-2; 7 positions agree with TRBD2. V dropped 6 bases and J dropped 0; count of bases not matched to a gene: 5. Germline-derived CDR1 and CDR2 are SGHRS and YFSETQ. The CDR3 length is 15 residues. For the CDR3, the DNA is TGCGCCAGCACAACGGGACTAACGAACACCGGGGAGCTGTTTTTT. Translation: CASTTGLTNTGELFF.

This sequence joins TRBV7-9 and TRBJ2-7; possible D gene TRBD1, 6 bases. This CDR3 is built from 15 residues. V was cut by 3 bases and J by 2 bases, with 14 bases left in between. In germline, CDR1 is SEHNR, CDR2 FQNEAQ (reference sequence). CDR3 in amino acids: CASSFGTRIAYEQYF. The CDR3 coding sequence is TGTGCCAGCAGCTTCGGGACACGGATAGCCTACGAGCAGTACTTC.

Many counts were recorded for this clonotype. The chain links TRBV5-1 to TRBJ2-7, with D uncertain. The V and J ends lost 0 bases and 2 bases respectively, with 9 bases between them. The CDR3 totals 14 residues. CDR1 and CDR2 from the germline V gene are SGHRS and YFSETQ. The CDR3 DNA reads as TGCGCCAGCAGCTTGGAAGACTCCGCCTACGAGCAGTACTTC. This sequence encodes CASSLEDSAYEQYF.

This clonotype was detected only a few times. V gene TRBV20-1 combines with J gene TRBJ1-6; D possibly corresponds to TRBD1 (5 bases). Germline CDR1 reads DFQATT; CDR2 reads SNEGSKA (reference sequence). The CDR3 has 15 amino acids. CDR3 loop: CLASQESSYNSPLHF. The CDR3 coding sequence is TGCCTTGCCTCACAGGAGAGCTCCTATAATTCACCCCTCCACTTT.

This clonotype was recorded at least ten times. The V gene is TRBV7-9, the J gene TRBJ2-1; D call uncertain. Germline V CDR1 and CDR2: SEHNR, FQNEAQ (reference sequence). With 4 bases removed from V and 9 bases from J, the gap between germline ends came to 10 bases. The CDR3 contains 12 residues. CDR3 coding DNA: TGTGCCAGCAGCTCTACTGTCGTTGAGCAGTTCTTC. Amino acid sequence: CASSSTVVEQFF.

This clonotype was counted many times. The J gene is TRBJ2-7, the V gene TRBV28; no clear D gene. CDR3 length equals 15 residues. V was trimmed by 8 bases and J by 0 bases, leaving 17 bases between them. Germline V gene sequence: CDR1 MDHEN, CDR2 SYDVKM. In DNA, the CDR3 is TGTGCCAGCTGCCGTAGTGCCTGGGCCTCCTACGAGCAGTACTTC. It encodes CASCRSAWASYEQYF.

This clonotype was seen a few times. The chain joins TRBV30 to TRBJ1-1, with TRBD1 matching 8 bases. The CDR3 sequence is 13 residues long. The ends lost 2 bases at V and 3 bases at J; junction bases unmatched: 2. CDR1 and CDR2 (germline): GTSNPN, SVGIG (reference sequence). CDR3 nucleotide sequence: TGTGCCTGGAGTCAGGGGGCTTACACTGAAGCTTTCTTT. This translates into CAWSQGAYTEAFF.

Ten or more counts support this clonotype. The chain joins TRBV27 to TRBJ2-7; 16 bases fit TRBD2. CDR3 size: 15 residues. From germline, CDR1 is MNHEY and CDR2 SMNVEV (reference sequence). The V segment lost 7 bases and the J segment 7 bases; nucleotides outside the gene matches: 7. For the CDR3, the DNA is TGTGCCAGCATTCTGGGACTAGCGGGGGGGCGAGAGCAGTACTTC. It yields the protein CASILGLAGGREQYF.